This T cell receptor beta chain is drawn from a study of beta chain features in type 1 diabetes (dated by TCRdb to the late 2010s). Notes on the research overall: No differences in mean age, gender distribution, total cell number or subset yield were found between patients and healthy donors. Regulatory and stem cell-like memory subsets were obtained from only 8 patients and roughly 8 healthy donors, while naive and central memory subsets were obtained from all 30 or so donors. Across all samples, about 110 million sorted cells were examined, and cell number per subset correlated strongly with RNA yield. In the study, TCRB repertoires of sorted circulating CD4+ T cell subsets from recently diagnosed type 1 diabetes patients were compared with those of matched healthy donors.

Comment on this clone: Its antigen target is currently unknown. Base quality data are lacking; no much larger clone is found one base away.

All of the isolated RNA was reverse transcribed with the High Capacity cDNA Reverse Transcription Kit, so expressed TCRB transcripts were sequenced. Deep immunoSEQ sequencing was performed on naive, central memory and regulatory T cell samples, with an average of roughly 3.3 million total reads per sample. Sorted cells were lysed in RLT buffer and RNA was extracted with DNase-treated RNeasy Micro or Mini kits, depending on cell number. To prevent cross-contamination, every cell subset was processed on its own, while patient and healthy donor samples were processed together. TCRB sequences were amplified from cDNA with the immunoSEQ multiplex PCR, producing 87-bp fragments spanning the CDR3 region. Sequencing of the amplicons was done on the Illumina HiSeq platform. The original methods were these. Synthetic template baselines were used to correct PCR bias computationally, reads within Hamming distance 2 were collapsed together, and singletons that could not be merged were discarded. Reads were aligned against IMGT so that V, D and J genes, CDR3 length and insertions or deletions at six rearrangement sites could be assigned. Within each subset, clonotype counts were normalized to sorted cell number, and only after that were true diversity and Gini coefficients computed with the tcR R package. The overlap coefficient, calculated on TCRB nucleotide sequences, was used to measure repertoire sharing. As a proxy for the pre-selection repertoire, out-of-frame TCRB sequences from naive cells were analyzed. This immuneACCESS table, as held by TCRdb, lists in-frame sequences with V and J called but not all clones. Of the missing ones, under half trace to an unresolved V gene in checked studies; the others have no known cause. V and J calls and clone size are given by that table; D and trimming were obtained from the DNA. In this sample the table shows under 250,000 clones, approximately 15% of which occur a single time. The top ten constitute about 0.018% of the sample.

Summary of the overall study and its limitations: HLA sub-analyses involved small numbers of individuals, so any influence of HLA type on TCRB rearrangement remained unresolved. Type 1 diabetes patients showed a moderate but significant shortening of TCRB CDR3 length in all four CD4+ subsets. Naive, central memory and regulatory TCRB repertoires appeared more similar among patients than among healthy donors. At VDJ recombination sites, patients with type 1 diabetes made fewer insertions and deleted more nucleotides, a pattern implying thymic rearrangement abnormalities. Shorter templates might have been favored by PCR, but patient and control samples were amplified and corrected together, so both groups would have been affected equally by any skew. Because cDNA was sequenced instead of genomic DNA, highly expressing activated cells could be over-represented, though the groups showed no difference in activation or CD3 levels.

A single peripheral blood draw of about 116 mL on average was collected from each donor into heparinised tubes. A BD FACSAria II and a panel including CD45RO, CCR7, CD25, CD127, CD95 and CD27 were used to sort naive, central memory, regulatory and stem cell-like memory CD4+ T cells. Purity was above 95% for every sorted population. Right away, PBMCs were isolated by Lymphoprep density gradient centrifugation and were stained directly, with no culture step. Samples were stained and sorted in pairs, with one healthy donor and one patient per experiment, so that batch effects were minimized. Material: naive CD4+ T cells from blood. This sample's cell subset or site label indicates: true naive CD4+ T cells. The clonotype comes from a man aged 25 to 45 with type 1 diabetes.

The DNA reads TGTGCCAGCAGCGCACCGGGACTAGCGGCAATCCATGAGCAGTTCTTC. Translated, it gives CASSAPGLAAIHEQFF. The receptor chain draws on TRBV2 and TRBJ2-1; 11 junctional bases match TRBD2. Trimming removed 6 bases from V and 8 bases from J; the gene matches leave 12 bases unexplained. CDR1 and CDR2, looked up from the germline V gene, are SNHLY and FYNNEI. The CDR3, cysteine through phenylalanine, is 16 amino acids long. Solely the CDR3 DNA is kept, with 48 bases framed from the first base.